The clone carrying this T cell receptor (beta chain) has just a few counts. Its antigen is undetermined. This sample was included in a study of T cells in Graves' hyperthyroidism and ophthalmopathy. Study-level background: The authors collected peripheral blood at initial diagnosis, before any treatment.

TCR beta CDR3 regions were amplified from RNA transcripts. When the TCR CDR3 underwent first-round RT-PCR, the HTBI primer set was used. MiXCR was run by TCRdb on the multiplex PCR reads, yielding one entry per CDR3 protein. The sample has fewer than 500,000 distinct CDR3 sequences, approximately 14% seen once; the top ten hold roughly a fifth. The CDR3 is made up of 15 amino acids. Trimming cost V 5 bases and J 4 bases, with 12 bases left between them. Per germline, CDR1 MNHNS and CDR2 SASEGT. Investigators excluded patients with uncontrolled infection, other autoimmune disease, pregnancy or lactation. An approximately 10 ml volume of fresh peripheral blood provided the PBMCs. Whole-study results and caveats: Also found in blood were most expanded thyroid clonotypes above 0.001.

The TCR comes from a woman in her twenties or thirties with Graves' ophthalmopathy. Material for sequencing was blood. V is TRBV6-1 and J is TRBJ1-6; D unresolved. CDR3 protein: CASSPRRTYNSPLHF. In nucleotides, the CDR3 is TGTGCCAGCAGTCCCAGGAGGACGTATAATTCACCCCTCCACTTT.